This T cell receptor beta chain was recorded in a study of blood T cell repertoires in COVID-19 (TCRdb year 2020). Broadly, across the study: Samples from collaborators originated in the United States, Italy and Spain and spanned both the acute and convalescent phases of COVID-19. The prospective study material was composed of cDNA or gDNA derived from T cells, B-cell-depleted T cells, or PBMCs. Subjects who had been exposed to COVID-19, were actively infected with it, or had recovered from it provided the deeply sampled blood TCRbeta repertoires that made up the dataset. The repertoires were released in a freely available public database intended as a resource for research on the immune response to SARS-CoV-2. Samples were obtained from the ongoing ImmuneRACE study (first 160 participants) and from 1,000 to 1,500 subjects provided by 6 global collaborators. A de-identified subject ID, COVID-19 status, age in years and sex were almost always included in the sample metadata. Where available, HLA class I and class II types were obtained from metadata supplied by the sample provider rather than from assay-based typing. Paper-wide results and their limitations: Clinical and demographic metadata were provided uncurated, with the amount varying by source and participant.

The CDR3 runs 13 residues from the cysteine to the phenylalanine. Just CDR3 DNA is preserved here, 39 bases in frame from base 1. Trimming leaves V shorter by 4 bases and J shorter by 7 bases, with the junction holding 4 bases beyond the gene matches. The immunoSEQ Assay, a bias-controlled multiplex PCR, was used to amplify TCRbeta CDR3 regions from genomic DNA. From the authors' description of their analysis: Nucleated cell counts per sample were estimated from amplification of reference gene primers within the assay. Sequence reads were collapsed and filtered to measure the absolute abundance of every unique TCRbeta CDR3 rearrangement. Productive Simpson clonality was computed per sample as the square root of Simpson's diversity index over productive rearrangements. TCRdb provides this immuneACCESS table in a form limited to in-frame rearrangements. Some clones are lacking; in checked studies, under half of them reflect an unresolved V gene, and why the rest are absent is not known. D and trimming come from the DNA, and the V and J calls and clone size come from that table. Within this sample are 250,000 to 300,000 clones, with approximately 90% of them counted one time only. The ten largest account for roughly 3.3% of the sample.

A few counts support this clone. It has no known antigen specificity. Base qualities are not provided; no much larger clone lies one nucleotide away. Each collaborating institution followed its own protocols to collect whole blood in K2EDTA tubes. For TCRbeta analysis, collaborator samples were shipped as frozen whole blood, as isolated PBMCs, or as DNA extracted from either sample type. Sequences were obtained from peripheral blood. The TCR was taken from a middle-aged woman with acute or convalescent COVID-19. The rearrangement combines TRBV23-1 with TRBJ2-1, with 7 bases aligning to TRBD1. TRBV23-1 has ORF status, its function being uncertain. In nucleotides, the sequence is TGCGCCAGCAGTCGCAGCAGGGGGAATGAGCAGTTCTTC. Translation gives CASSRSRGNEQFF.